This TCR beta chain stems from a study of long-term antiretroviral therapy in people with HIV. The CDR3 loop spans 15 amino acids. They ran version v3.0 of the immunoSEQ assay at survey level. The data were produced by immunoSEQ multiplex PCR, yet TCRdb's version contains in-frame clones alone and is incomplete. In the table there are around 28,000 clones, approximately 91% of which are singletons. Only United States sites treated participants with HIV. The V call is TRBV21-1, the J call TRBJ1-1. TRBV21-1 is a recognized pseudogene. The material sequenced was unsorted PBMCs, taken 3.1 years after starting antiretroviral therapy. The TCR comes from a young man with HIV. DNA for the CDR3: TGTGCCAGCAGAACCCAAGGACGGATGAACACTGAAGCTTTCTTT. Translating it yields CASRTQGRMNTEAFF.